This TCR beta chain was identified during a study of fetal regulatory T cell absence and autoimmunity. The CDR3 is 13 residues long. Germline-derived CDR1 and CDR2 are MNHEY and SVGAGI. V shed 0 bases and J shed 7 bases, with 8 bases lying between them. This table comes from immunoSEQ multiplex PCR, and its TCRdb copy is limited to in-frame clones, with some not included. The top ten hold 0.41% of the sample, which has about 50,000 clones, 70% to 85% seen once. This clonotype originated in a newborn boy with IPEX syndrome. The sequencing input was cord blood. The chain is built from TRBV6-5 and TRBJ2-3; maybe TRBD1 (6 bases). The CDR3 sequence: CASSYSQGNTQYF. CDR3 sequence (DNA): TGTGCCAGCAGTTACTCGCAGGGGAATACGCAGTATTTT.